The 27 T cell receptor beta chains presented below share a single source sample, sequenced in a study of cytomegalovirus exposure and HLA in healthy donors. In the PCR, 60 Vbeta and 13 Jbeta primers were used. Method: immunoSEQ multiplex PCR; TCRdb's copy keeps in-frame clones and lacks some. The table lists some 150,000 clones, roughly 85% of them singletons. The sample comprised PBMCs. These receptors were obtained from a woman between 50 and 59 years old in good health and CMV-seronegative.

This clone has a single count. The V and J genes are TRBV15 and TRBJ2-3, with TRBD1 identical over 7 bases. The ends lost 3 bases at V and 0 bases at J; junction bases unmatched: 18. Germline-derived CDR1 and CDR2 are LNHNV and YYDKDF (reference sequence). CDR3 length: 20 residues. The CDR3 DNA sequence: TGTGCCACCAGCAGGGCCCCGGGACAGAGGGGGCCTGCTAGCACAGATACGCAGTATTTT. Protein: CATSRAPGQRGPASTDTQYF.

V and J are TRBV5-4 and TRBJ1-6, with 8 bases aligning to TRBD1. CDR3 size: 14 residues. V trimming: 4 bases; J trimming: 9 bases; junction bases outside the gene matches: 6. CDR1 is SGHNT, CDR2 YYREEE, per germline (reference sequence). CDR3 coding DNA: TGTGCCAGCAGCCCGGGCAGGGGGCCTTCACCCCTCCACTTT. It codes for CASSPGRGPSPLHF. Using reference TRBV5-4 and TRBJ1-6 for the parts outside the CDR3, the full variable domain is ETGVTQSPTHLIKTRGQQVTLRCSSQSGHNTVSWYQQALGQGPQFIFQYYREEENGRGNFPPRFSGLQFPNYSSELNVNALELDDSALYLCASSPGRGPSPLHFGNGTRLTVT.

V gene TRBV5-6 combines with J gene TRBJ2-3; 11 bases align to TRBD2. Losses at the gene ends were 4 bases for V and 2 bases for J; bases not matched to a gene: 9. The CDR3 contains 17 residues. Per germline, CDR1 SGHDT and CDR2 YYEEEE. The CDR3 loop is CASSPRQGLAVTDTQYF. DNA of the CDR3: TGTGCCAGCAGCCCAAGACAGGGACTAGCGGTCACAGATACGCAGTATTTT.

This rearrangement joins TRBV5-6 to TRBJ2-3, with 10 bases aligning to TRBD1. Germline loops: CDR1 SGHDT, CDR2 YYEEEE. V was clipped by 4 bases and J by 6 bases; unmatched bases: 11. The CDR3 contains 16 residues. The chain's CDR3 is CASSHTGTGVQDTQYF. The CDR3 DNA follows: TGTGCCAGCAGCCATACCGGGACAGGGGTTCAGGATACGCAGTATTTT.

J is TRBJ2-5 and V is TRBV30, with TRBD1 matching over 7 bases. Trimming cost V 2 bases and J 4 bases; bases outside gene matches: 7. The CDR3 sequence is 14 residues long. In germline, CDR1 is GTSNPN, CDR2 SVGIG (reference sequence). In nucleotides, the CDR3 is TGTGCCTGGAGTTCCGACAGGGCTGGAGAGACCCAGTACTTC. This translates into CAWSSDRAGETQYF. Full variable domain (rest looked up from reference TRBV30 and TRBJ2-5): SQTIHQWPATLVQPVGSPLSLECTVEGTSNPNLYWYRQAAGRGLQLLFYSVGIGQISSEVPQNLSASRPQDRQFILSSKKLLLSDSGFYLCAWSSDRAGETQYFGPGTRLLVL.

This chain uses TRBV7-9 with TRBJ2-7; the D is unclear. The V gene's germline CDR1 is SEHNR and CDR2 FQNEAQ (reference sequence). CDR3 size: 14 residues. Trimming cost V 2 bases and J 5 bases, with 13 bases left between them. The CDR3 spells CASSLIQESNEQYF. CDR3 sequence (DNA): TGTGCCAGCAGCTTAATCCAGGAATCCAACGAGCAGTACTTC.

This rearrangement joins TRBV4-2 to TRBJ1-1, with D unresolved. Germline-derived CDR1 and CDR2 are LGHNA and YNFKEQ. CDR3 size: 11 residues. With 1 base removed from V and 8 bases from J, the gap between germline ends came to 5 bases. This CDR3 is CASSQGREAFF. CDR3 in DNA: TGTGCCAGCAGCCAAGGCAGGGAAGCTTTCTTT.

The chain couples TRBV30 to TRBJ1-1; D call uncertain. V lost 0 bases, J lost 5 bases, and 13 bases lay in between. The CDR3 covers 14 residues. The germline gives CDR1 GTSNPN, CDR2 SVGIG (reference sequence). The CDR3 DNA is TGTGCCTGGAGTGTACGGCGGTTGGGTACTGAAGCTTTCTTT. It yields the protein CAWSVRRLGTEAFF.

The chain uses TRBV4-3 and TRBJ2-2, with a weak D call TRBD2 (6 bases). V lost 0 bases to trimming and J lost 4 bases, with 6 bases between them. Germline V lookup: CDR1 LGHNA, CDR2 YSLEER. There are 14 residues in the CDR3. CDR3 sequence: CASSQEGGTGELFF. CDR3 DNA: TGCGCCAGCAGCCAAGAGGGGGGCACCGGGGAGCTGTTTTTT.

CDR3: CAISERHPGGETQYF. CDR3 coding DNA: TGTGCCATCAGTGAAAGGCATCCCGGAGGAGAGACCCAGTACTTC. The J gene is TRBJ2-5, the V gene TRBV10-3; D is possibly TRBD2 (5 bases). Germline CDR1 reads ENHRY; CDR2 reads SYGVKD. The CDR3 has 15 residues. Deletions cut 3 bases from V and 4 bases from J, with 15 bases between.

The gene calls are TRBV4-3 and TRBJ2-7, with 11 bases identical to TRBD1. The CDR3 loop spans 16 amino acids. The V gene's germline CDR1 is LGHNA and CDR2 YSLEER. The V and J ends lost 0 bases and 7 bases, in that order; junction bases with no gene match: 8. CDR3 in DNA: TGCGCCAGCAGCCAAGAGGTCGGACAGGGGGCGAAGGAGCAGTACTTC. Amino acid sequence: CASSQEVGQGAKEQYF.

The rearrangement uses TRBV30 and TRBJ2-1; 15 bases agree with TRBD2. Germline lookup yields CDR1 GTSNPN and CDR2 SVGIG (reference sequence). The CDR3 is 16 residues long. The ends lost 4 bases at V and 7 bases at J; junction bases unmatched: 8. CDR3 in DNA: TGTGCCTGGACCTCCTGGACTAGCGGGAGGGTTAATGAGCAGTTCTTC. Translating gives CAWTSWTSGRVNEQFF.

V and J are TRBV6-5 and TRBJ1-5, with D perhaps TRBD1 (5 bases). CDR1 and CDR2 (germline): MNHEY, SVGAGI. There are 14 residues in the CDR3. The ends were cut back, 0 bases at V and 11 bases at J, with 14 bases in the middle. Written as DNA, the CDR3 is TGTGCCAGCAGTTACTCAGGGTCTGGGGGGACCCAGCATTTT. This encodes CASSYSGSGGTQHF.

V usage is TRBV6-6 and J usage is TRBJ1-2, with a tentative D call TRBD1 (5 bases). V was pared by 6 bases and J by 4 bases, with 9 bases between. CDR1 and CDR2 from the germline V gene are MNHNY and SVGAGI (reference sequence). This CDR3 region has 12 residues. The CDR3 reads CASRRDSYGYTF. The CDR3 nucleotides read TGTGCCAGCAGGCGAGACAGCTATGGCTACACCTTC.

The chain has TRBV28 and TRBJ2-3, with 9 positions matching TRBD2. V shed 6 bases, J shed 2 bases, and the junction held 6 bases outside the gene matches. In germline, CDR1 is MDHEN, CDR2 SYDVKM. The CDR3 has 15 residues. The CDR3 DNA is TGTGCCAGCAGCCCTGGGACTAGCTTCACAGATACGCAGTATTTT. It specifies CASSPGTSFTDTQYF. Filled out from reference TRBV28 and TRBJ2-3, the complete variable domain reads DVKVTQSSRYLVKRTGEKVFLECVQDMDHENMFWYRQDPGLGLRLIYFSYDVKMKEKGDIPEGYSVSREKKERFSLILESASTNQTSMYLCASSPGTSFTDTQYFGPGTRLTVL.

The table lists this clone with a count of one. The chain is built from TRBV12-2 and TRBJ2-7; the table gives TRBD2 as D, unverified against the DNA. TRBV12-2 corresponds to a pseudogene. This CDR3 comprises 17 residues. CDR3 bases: TGTGCAAGTCGCTTAGCGTTACTAGATCCTCTCTCCTACGAGCAGTACTTC. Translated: CASRLALLDPLSYEQYF.

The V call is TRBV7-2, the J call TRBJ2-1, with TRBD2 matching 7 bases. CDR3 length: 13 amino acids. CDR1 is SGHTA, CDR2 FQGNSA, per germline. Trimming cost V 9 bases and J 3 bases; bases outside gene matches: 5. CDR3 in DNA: TGTGCCAGTCGGACTAGTCTCTACAATGAGCAGTTCTTC. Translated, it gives CASRTSLYNEQFF.

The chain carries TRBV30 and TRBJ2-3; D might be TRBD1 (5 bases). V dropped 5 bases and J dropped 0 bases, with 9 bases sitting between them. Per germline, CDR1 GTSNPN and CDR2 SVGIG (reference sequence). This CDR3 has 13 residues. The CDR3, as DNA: TGTGCCTGGCGACAGACAAGCACAGATACGCAGTATTTT. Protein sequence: CAWRQTSTDTQYF.

The CDR3 loop is CASSELGAGNTEAFF. As DNA, the CDR3 is TGTGCCAGCAGTGAATTAGGAGCGGGGAACACTGAAGCTTTCTTT. The V gene is TRBV2, the J gene TRBJ1-1; D not certain. The CDR3 is made up of 15 amino acids. V shed 2 bases and J shed 1 base, with 11 bases lying between them. The germline V gene has CDR1 SNHLY and CDR2 FYNNEI.

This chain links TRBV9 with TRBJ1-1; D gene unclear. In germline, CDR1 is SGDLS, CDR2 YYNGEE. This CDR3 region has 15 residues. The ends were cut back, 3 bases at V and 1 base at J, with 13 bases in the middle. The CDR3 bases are TGTGCCAGCAGCGCCCTCGGGATCAGGAACACTGAAGCTTTCTTT. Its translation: CASSALGIRNTEAFF.

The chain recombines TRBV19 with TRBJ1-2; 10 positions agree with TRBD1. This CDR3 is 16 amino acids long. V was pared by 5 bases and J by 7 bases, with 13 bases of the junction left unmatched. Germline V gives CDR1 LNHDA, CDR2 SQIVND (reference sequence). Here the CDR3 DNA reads TGTGCCAGTAGTCCTACGGGGACAGGGGCCGTTATTGGCTACACCTTC. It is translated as CASSPTGTGAVIGYTF.

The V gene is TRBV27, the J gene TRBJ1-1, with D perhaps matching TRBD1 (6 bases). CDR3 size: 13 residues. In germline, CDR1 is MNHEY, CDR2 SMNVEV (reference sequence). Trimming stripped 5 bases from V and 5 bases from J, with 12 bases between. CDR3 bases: TGTGCCAGCAGTGCCACAGGGTGGACTGAAGCTTTCTTT. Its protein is CASSATGWTEAFF.

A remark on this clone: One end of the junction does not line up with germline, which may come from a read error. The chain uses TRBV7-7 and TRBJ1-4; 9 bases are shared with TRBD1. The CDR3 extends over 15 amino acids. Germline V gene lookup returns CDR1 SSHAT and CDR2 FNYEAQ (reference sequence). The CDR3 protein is CASSPGTGSGEKLFF. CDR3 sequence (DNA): TGTGCTAGCAGCCCCGGGACAGGGTCCGGTGAAAAACTGTTTTTT.

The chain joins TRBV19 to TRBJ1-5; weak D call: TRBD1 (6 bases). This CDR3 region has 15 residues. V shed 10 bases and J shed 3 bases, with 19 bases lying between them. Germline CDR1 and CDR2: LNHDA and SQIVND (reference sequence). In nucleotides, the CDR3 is TGTGCCACGTCATTCCTATCAGGGGACAATCAGCCCCAGCATTTT. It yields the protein CATSFLSGDNQPQHF.

The DNA of the CDR3 is TGTGCCAGCTCAGGACAGGGAACTTTGTTGGACGAGCAGTACTTC. Residues: CASSGQGTLLDEQYF. The genes are TRBV18 and TRBJ2-7, with 8 positions matching TRBD1. J gave up 5 bases and V 5 bases, and 11 bases lay outside the gene matches. The CDR3 totals 15 residues. CDR1 KGHSH and CDR2 LQKENI come from the germline V gene.

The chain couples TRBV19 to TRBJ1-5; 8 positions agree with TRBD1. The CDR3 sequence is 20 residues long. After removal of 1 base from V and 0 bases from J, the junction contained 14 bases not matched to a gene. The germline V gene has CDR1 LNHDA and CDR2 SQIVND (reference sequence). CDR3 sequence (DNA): TGTGCCAGTAGTATAGGTATACGGGCAGGGGGCCTGTATAGCAATCAGCCCCAGCATTTT. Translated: CASSIGIRAGGLYSNQPQHF.

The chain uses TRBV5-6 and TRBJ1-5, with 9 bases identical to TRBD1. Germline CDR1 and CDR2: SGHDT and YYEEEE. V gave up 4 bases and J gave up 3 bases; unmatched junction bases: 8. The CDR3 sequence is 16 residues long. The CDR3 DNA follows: TGTGCCAGCAGCATCCGGGACAGGGCTTACAATCAGCCCCAGCATTTT. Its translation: CASSIRDRAYNQPQHF.